A selection of T cell receptor beta chains follows, all from one sample in a study of CD8+CD57+ T cells in acquired aplastic anemia. TCRdb reanalysed the reads using MiXCR and keeps one entry per CDR3 protein. The sample yields about 180,000 distinct CDR3 sequences, less than 50% seen once. Sequences were obtained from sorted CD4+, CD8+, or CD8+CD57+ T cells (not recorded which) from PBMCs. These receptors came from a human donor with aplastic anemia. The conserved cysteine and the conserved F or W are not part of the CDR3 here.

v_gene: TRBV5-1
CDR3aa: ASRGDRDNSPLH

v_gene: TRBV12-3/TRBV12-4
CDR3aa: ASSNLYEQY

v_gene: TRBV2
CDR3aa: ASKDSTYEQY

v_gene: TRBV10-3
CDR3aa: AISVGQYYGYT

v_gene: TRBV10-3
CDR3aa: AIKGTGDEKLF

v_gene: TRBV19
CDR3aa: ASTRSGANVLT

v_gene: TRBV29-1
CDR3aa: SVVQALAKNIQY

v_gene: TRBV6-1
CDR3aa: ASTPGGHVEQF

v_gene: TRBV3-1
CDR3aa: ASSQVGGVRSPLH

v_gene: TRBV5-1
CDR3aa: ASHGDSVKAF

v_gene: TRBV20-1
CDR3aa: SARDLGRGDYNEQF

v_gene: TRBV2
CDR3aa: ASRTGTGSNYGYT

v_gene: TRBV7-6
CDR3aa: ASSPVTGNQPQH

v_gene: TRBV7-9
CDR3aa: ASSLVDYEQY

v_gene: TRBV15
CDR3aa: ATSRVTAPYTQY

v_gene: TRBV25-1
CDR3aa: ASSGPKDGYT

v_gene: TRBV7-9
CDR3aa: ASSLGWGSNTEAF

v_gene: TRBV6-1
CDR3aa: ASSNLRQVGYT

v_gene: TRBV20-1
CDR3aa: SATGGYNSPLH

v_gene: TRBV2
CDR3aa: ASRGELGSEQY

v_gene: TRBV5-8
CDR3aa: ASSLVTGGHEQF

v_gene: TRBV19
CDR3aa: ASRSSRQETQY

v_gene: TRBV24-1
CDR3aa: ASGLASVGYNEQF

v_gene: TRBV7-4
CDR3aa: ASSFAGTSGGYTDTQY

v_gene: TRBV6-1
CDR3aa: ASSDRAKTQY

v_gene: TRBV5-1
CDR3aa: ASSLRSISQNTEAF

v_gene: TRBV15
CDR3aa: ATSSLSTAYNEQF

v_gene: TRBV6-1
CDR3aa: ASSGRVDTEAF

v_gene: TRBV10-3
CDR3aa: AISDSSGNTIY

v_gene: TRBV5-4
CDR3aa: ASKLGLTDTQY

v_gene: TRBV10-3
CDR3aa: AISSLGVGASETQY

v_gene: TRBV6-4
CDR3aa: ASSPGGYETQY

v_gene: TRBV20-1
CDR3aa: SAAGTGAHEQY

v_gene: TRBV5-1
CDR3aa: ASSHTGVGFQETQY

v_gene: TRBV5-5
CDR3aa: ASSLDSIGYGYT

v_gene: TRBV20-1
CDR3aa: SARRLAGDADEQF

v_gene: TRBV7-9
CDR3aa: ASSFDRPTGEPL

v_gene: TRBV29-1
CDR3aa: SVESGGGHEQY

v_gene: TRBV2
CDR3aa: ARNQGGQPQH

v_gene: TRBV19
CDR3aa: ASSIDTGANSPLH

v_gene: TRBV7-2
CDR3aa: ASSLKTGVFGSPLH

v_gene: TRBV24-1
CDR3aa: ATSDYRVDQPQH

v_gene: TRBV5-1
CDR3aa: ASSLRQNPHEQY

v_gene: TRBV5-1
CDR3aa: ASSLNAGGYYEQY

v_gene: TRBV12-3/TRBV12-4
CDR3aa: ASADSGSLYNEQF

v_gene: TRBV25-1
CDR3aa: ASSETNTYEQY

v_gene: TRBV12-3/TRBV12-4
CDR3aa: ASSLEQSYGYT

v_gene: TRBV30
CDR3aa: AWSPGGVGTDTQY

v_gene: TRBV10-3
CDR3aa: AIRGTDSYNEQF

v_gene: TRBV7-3
CDR3aa: ASSPRTGANVLT